This TCR beta chain was documented in a study of PD-1 blockade in mismatch repair-deficient tumors. Overall study: Patients had approximately 13 mismatch repair-deficient cancer types and were previously treated and progressing.

Only in-frame clones appear in the TCRdb table, and some are missing; sequencing was by immunoSEQ multiplex PCR. The profile shows some 100,000 clones, roughly four fifths of them singletons. The ends lost 6 bases at V and 5 bases at J; junction bases unmatched: 3. The germline CDR1 and CDR2 sequences are SNHLY and FYNNEI. The CDR3 has 14 residues. All patients were mismatch repair deficient, assessed by either PCR or immunohistochemistry. A few pembrolizumab responders had their TCRs sequenced. The TCR sequence derives from an adult with mismatch repair-deficient cancer. The sample here was peripheral blood, taken approximately 35 weeks after starting pembrolizumab. This chain links TRBV2 with TRBJ1-5; 11 positions match TRBD1. This CDR3 reads CASRGQGEYQPQHF. The CDR3 nucleotides read TGTGCCAGCAGGGGACAGGGGGAATATCAGCCCCAGCATTTT. The variable domain in full, completed from reference TRBV2 and TRBJ1-5, reads EPEVTQTPSHQVTQMGQEVILRCVPISNHLYFYWYRQILGQKVEFLVSFYNNEISEKSEIFDDQFSVERPDGSNFTLKIRSTKLEDSAMYFCASRGQGEYQPQHFGDGTRLSIL.